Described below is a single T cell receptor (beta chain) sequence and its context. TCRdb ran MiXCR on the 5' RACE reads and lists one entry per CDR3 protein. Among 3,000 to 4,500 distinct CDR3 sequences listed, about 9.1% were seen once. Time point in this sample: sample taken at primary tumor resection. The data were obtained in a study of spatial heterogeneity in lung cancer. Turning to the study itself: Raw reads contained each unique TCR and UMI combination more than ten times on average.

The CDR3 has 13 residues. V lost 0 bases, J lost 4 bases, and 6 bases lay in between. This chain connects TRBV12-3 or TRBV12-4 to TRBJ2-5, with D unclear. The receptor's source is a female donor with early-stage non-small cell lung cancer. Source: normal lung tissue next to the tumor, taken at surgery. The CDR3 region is CASSLAGSETQYF. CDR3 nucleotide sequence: TGTGCCAGCAGTTTAGCGGGTTCAGAGACCCAGTACTTC.